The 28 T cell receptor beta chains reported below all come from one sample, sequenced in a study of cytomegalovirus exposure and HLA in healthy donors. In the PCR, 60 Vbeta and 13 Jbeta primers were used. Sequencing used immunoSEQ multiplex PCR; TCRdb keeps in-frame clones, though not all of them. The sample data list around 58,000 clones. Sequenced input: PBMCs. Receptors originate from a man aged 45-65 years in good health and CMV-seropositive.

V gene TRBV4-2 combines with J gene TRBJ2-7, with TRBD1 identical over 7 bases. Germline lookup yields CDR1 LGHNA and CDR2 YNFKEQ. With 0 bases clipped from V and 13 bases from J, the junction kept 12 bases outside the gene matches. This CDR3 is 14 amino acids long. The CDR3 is CASSQETGTALLYF. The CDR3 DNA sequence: TGTGCCAGCAGCCAAGAGACAGGGACAGCGCTCTTATACTTC.

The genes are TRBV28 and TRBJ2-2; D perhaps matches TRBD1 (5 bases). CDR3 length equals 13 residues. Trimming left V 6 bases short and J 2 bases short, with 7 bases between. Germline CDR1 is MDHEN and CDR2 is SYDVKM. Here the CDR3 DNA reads TGTGCCAGCAGCGACAGTAACACCGGGGAGCTGTTTTTT. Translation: CASSDSNTGELFF.

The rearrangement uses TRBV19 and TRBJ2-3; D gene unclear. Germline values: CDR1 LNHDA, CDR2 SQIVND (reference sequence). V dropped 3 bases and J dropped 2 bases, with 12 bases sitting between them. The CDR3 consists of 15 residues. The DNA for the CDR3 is TGTGCCAGTAGTATGAAGTCAACACACACAGATACGCAGTATTTT. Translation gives CASSMKSTHTDTQYF.

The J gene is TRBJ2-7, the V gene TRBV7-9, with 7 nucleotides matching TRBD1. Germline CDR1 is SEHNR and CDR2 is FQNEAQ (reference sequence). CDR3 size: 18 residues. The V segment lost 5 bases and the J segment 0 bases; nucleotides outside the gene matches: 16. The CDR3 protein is CASSPRPGMGTDSYEQYF. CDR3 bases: TGTGCCAGCAGCCCCCGACCGGGGATGGGGACAGACTCCTACGAGCAGTACTTC.

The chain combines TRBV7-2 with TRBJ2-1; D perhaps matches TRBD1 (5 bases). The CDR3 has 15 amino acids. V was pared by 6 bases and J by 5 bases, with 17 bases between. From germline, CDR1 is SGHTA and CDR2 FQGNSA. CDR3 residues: CASRRHPKGDNEQFF. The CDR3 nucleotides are TGTGCCAGCAGACGACACCCTAAAGGGGACAATGAGCAGTTCTTC.

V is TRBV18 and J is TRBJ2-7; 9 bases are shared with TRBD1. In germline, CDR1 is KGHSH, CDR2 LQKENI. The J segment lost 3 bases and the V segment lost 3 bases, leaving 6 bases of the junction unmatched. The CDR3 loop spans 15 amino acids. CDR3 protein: CASSPPGTGLYEQYF. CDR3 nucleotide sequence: TGTGCCAGCTCACCCCCCGGGACAGGGCTCTACGAGCAGTACTTC.

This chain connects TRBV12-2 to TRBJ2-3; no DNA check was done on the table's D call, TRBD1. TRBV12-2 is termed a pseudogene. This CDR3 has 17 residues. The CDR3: CASRYLGCNSPLDTQYF. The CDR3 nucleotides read TGTGCAAGTCGCTACCTGGGCTGTAACAGCCCACTCGATACGCAGTATTTT.

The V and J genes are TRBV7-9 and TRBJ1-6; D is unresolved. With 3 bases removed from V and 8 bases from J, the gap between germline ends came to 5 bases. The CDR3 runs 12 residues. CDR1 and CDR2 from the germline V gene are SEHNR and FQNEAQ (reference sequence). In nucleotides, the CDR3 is TGTGCCAGCAGCTTGTCGGATTCACCCCTCCACTTT. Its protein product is CASSLSDSPLHF.

This CDR3 reads CASSLEATGGQFF. CDR3 bases: TGTGCCAGCAGTTTAGAGGCGACCGGGGGGCAGTTCTTC. The chain combines TRBV27 with TRBJ2-1, with D maybe TRBD2 (6 bases). Germline V gene sequence: CDR1 MNHEY, CDR2 SMNVEV (reference sequence). This CDR3 is built from 13 residues. The ends were cut back, 2 bases at V and 12 bases at J, with 14 bases in the middle.

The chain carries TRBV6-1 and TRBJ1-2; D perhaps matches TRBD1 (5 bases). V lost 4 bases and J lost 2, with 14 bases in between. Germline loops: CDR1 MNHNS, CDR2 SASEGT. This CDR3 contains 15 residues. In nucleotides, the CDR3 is TGTGCCAGCAGTGTCGTTGTGGGGGGAAACTATGGCTACACCTTC. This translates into CASSVVVGGNYGYTF.

The CDR3 reads CASSYSTLTGNPSTF. The CDR3 DNA reads as TGTGCCAGCAGTTACTCGACCCTCACAGGGAACCCCTCGACCTTC. The chain couples TRBV6-5 to TRBJ1-2; D may be TRBD1 (6 bases). The V gene lost 0 bases and the J gene lost 14 bases, with 22 bases spanning the gap. The germline V gene has CDR1 MNHEY and CDR2 SVGAGI. This CDR3 has 15 residues.

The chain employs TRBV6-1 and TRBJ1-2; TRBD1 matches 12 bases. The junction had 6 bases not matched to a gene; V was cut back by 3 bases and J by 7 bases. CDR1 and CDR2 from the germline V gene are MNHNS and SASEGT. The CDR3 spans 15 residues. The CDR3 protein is CASSERGQGASGYTF. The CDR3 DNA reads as TGTGCCAGCAGTGAGCGGGGACAGGGGGCATCTGGCTACACCTTC.

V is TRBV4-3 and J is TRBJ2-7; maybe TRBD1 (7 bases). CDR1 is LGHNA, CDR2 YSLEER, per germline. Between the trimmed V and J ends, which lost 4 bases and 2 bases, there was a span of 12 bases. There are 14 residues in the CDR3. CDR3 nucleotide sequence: TGCGCCAGCAGCCCCCAGGGGGGAGCCTACGAGCAGTACTTC. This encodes CASSPQGGAYEQYF.

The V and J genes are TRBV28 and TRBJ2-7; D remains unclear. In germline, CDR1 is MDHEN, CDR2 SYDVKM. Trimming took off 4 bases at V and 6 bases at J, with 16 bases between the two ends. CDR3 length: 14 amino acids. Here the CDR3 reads CASSSPETYSEQYF. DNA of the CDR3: TGTGCCAGCAGTTCCCCGGAGACCTACTCCGAGCAGTACTTC.

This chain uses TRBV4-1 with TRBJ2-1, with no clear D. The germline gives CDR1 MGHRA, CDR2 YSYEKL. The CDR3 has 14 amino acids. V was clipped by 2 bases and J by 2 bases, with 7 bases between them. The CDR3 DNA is TGCGCCAGCAGCCAAAGCGTAACCTACAATGAGCAGTTCTTC. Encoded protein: CASSQSVTYNEQFF.

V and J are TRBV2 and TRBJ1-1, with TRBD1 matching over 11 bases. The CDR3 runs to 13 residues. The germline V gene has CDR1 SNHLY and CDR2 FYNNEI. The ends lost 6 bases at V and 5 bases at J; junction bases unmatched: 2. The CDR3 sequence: CASRGDRGTEAFF. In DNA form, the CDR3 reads TGTGCCAGCAGAGGGGACAGGGGGACTGAAGCTTTCTTT.

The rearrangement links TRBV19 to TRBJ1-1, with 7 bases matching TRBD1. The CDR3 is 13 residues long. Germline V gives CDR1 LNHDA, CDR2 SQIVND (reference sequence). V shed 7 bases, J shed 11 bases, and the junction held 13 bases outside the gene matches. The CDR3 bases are TGTGCCAGTACCTTAACCACAGGGGCCGGGGCTTTCTTT. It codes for CASTLTTGAGAFF. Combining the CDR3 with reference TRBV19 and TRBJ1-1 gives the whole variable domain DGGITQSPKYLFRKEGQNVTLSCEQNLNHDAMYWYRQDPGQGLRLIYYSQIVNDFQKGDIAEGYSVSREKKESFPLTVTSAQKNPTAFYLCASTLTTGAGAFFGQGTRLTVV.

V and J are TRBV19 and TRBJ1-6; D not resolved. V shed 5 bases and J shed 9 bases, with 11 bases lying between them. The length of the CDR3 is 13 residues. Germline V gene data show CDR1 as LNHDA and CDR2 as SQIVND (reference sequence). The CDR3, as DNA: TGTGCCAGTAGTGCTTTGGGAGTTTCACCCCTCCACTTT. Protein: CASSALGVSPLHF.

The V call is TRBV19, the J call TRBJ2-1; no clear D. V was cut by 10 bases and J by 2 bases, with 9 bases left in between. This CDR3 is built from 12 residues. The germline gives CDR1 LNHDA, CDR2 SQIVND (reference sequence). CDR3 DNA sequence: TGTGCCACCGCGTTCACCTACAATGAGCAGTTCTTC. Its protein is CATAFTYNEQFF.

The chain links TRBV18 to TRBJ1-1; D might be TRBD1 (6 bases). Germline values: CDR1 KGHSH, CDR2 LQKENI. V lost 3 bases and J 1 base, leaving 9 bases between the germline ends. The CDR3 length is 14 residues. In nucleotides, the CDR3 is TGTGCCAGCTCACCCATGGACAGGAACACTGAAGCTTTCTTT. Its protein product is CASSPMDRNTEAFF. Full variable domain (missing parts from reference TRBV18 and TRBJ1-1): NAGVMQNPRHLVRRRGQEARLRCSPMKGHSHVYWYRQLPEEGLKFMVYLQKENIIDESGMPKERFSAEFPKEGPSILRIQQVVRGDSAAYFCASSPMDRNTEAFFGQGTRLTVV.

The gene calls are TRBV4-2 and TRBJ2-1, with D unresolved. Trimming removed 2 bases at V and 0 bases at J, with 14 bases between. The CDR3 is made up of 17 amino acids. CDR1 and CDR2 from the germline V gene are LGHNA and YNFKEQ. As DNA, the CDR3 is TGTGCCAGCAGCCAACGATGGAGTCGGAGCTCCTACAATGAGCAGTTCTTC. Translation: CASSQRWSRSSYNEQFF.

The CDR3, as DNA: TGTGCCAGCAGCTCGTCTTTTGAAGCTTTCTTT. It specifies CASSSSFEAFF. This chain joins TRBV7-9 and TRBJ1-1; no definite D call. This CDR3 is 11 amino acids long. V was pared by 4 bases and J by 7 bases, with 7 bases between. In germline, CDR1 is SEHNR, CDR2 FQNEAQ (reference sequence).

The DNA of the CDR3 is TGTGCCAGCAGTGAATTGACAGGGAATAGACTCGAGCAGTACTTC. The encoded protein is CASSELTGNRLEQYF. V usage is TRBV2 and J usage is TRBJ2-7; TRBD1 matches 7 bases. V gave up 2 bases and J gave up 6 bases; unmatched junction bases: 10. This CDR3 comprises 15 residues. Germline CDR1 and CDR2: SNHLY and FYNNEI.

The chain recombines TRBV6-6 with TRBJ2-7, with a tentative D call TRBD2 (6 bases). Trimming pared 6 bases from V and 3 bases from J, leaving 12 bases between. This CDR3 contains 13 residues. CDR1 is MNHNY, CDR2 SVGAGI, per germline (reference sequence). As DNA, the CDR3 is TGTGCCAGCAGCGGGGCGGAGGGCTACGAGCAGTACTTC. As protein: CASSGAEGYEQYF.

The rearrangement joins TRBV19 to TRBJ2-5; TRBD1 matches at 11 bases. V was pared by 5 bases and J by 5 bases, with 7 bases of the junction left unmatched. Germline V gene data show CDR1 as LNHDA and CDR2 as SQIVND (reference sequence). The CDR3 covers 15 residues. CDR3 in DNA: TGTGCCAGTAGTCCCGGACAGGGGGCAGGGGAGACCCAGTACTTC. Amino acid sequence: CASSPGQGAGETQYF.

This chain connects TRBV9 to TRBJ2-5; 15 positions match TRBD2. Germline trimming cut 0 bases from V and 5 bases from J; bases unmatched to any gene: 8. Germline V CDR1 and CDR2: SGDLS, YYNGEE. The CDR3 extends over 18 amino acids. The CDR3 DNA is TGTGCCAGCAGCGTAGGGACTAGCGGGGGGGCCGTATGGGAGACCCAGTACTTC. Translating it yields CASSVGTSGGAVWETQYF.

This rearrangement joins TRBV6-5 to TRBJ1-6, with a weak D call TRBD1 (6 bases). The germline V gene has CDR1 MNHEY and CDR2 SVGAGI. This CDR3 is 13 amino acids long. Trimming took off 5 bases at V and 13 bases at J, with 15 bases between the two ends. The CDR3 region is CASSAGTRRPLHF. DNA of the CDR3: TGTGCCAGCAGTGCCGGGACAAGGAGGCCCCTCCACTTT.

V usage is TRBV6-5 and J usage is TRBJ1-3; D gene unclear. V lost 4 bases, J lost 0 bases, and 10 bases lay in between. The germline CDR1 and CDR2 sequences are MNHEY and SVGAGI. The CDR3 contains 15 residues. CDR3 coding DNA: TGTGCCAGCAGTTCTCACAGAAGCTCTGGAAACACCATATATTTT. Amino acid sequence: CASSSHRSSGNTIYF.